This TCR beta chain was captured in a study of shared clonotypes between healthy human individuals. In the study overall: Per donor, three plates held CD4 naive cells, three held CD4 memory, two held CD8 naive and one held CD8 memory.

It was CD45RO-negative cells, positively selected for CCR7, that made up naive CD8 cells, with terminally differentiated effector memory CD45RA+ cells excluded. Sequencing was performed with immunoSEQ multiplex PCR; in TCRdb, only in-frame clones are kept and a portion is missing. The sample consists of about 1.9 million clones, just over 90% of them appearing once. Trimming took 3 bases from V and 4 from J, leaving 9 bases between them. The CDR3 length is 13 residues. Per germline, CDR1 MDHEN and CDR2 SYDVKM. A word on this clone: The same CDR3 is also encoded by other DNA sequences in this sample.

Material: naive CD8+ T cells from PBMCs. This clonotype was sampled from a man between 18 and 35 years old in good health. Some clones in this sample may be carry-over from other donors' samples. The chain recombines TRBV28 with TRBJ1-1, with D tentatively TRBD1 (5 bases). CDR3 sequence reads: CASSLSGTTEAFF. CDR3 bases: TGTGCCAGCAGTTTGAGTGGGACCACTGAAGCTTTCTTT.